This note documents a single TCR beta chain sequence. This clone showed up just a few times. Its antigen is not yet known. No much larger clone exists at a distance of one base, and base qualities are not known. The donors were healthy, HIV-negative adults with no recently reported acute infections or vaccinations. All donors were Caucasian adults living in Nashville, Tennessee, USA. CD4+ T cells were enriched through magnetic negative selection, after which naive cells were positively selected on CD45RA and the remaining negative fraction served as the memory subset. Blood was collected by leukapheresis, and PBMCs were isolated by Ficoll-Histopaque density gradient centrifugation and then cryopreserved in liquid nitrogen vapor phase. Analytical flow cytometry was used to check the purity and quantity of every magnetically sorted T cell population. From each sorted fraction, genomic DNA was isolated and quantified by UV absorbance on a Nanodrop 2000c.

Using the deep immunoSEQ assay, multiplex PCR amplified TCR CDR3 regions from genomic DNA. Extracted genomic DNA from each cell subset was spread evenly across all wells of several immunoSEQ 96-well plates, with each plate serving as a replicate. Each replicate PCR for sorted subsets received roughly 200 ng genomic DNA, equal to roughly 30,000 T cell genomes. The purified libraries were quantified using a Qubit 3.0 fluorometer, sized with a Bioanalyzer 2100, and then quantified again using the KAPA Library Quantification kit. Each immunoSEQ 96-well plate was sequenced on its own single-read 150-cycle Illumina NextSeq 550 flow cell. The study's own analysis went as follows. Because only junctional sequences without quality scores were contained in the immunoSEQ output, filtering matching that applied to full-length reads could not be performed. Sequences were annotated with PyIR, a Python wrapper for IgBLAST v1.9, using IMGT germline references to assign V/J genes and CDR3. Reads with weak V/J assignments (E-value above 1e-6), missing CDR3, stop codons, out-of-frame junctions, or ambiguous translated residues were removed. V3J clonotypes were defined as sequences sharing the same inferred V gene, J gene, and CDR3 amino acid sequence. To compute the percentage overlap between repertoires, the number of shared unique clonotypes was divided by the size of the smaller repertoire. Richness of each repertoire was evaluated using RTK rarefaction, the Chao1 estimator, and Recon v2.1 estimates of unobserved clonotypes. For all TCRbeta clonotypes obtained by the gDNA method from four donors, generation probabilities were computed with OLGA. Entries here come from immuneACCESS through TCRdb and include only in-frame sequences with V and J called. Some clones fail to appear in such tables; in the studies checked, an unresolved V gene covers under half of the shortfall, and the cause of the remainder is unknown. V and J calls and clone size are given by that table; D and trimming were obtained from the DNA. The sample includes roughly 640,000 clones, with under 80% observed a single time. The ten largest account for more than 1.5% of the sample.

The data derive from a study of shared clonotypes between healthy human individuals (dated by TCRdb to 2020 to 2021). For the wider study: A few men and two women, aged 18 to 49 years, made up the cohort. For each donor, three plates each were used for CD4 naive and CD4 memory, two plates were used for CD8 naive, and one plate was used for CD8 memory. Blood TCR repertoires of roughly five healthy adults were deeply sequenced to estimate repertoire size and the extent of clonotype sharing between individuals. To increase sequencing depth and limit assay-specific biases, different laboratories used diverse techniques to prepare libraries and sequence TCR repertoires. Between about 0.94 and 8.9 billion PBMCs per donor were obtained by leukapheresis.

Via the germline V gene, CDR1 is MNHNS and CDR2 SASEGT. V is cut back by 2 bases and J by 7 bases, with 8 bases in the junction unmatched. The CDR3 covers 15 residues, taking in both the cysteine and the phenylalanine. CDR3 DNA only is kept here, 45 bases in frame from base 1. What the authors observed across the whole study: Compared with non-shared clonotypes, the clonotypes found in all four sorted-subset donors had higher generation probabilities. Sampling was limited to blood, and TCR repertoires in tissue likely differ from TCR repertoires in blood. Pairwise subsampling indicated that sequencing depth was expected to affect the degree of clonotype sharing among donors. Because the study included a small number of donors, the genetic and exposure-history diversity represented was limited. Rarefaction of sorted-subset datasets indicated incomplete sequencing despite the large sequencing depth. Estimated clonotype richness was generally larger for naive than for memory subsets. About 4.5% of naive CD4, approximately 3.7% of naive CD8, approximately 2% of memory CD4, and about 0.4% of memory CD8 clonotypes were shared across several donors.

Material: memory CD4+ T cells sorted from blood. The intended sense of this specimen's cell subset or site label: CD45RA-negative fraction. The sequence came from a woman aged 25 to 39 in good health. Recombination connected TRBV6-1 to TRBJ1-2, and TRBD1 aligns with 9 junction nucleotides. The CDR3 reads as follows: CASSERSGDRVGYTF. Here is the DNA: TGTGCCAGCAGTGAAAGATCCGGGGACAGGGTTGGCTACACCTTC.